This T cell receptor (beta chain) was profiled in a study of CXCR3-negative and CXCR3-positive naive CD8 T cells (dated by TCRdb to the late 2010s). Regarding the study in general: Roughly 130 million TRB reads were obtained in total, roughly 1.5 +/- 0.3 million reads per library. Diversity and physicochemical repertoire analyses covered around 10 donors pooled from two independent experiments. TRBV-TRBJ cluster analysis included naive subsets from a handful of donors and memory cells from 3 donors.

CDR1 and CDR2 are drawn from the germline V gene (reference sequence): SEHNR, FQNEAQ. The CDR3 covers 14 residues, taking in both the cysteine and the phenylalanine. The entry carries no DNA sequence. What the work shows at the level of the full study, not this receptor alone: TRB CDR3s from CXCR3-positive naive cells showed higher hydrophobicity (lower Kidera factor 4), lower energy, and higher strength and volume indices than CXCR3-negative naive cells. Both naive subsets had comparably high repertoire diversity, while memory CD8+ T cells had much lower repertoire diversity. Because surface CD5, which is linked to self-reactivity in mice, was comparable between the naive subsets, TCR interaction strength was also inferred from the physicochemical properties of TRB CDR3s. TRBV-TRBJ usage was similar between naive CXCR3-negative and CXCR3-positive cells from the same donor, while memory cells showed distinct patterns. CXCR3 expression partially decreased after cryopreservation, so most assays used freshly isolated PBMCs.

For every CD8+ T cell subset, 300,000 cells were flow-sorted straight into RLT lysis buffer, and each subset was sorted in triplicate. Naive CD8+ T cells were defined stringently as CD45RO-CCR7+CD27+CD95- to exclude memory contaminants. Standard density gradient centrifugation was used to isolate peripheral blood mononuclear cells from buffy coats. A FACSAria III was used to flow-sort naive CD8+ T cells into CXCR3-negative and CXCR3-positive populations. Total RNA was extracted from sorted cells using an RNeasy Mini Kit. Comment on this clonotype: Its antigen has not been determined.

The sample was run on a NextSeq 550. The Human TCR Profiling Kit (MiLaboratory) was used to prepare UMI-labeled 5' RACE TRB cDNA libraries. The full amount of extracted RNA was used for cDNA synthesis, and the full amount of resulting cDNA was used for PCR amplification. Libraries were prepared in parallel with an identical number of PCR cycles. On the study's bioinformatics: About 50,000 +/- 10,000 unique UMI-labeled TRB cDNA molecules per library were extracted with MIGEC and MiXCR, with at least two reads per UMI required. On average, about 40,000 +/- 10,000 functional in-frame TRB CDR3 nucleotide clonotypes lacking stop codons were found per library. Diversity metrics, including normalized Shannon-Wiener and Chao1, were computed in VDJtools after downsampling to 5000 UMI-labeled TRB molecules per sample. VDJtools computed clonotype-size-weighted physicochemical properties of the central five CDR3 residues: interaction energy, strength, volume and Kidera factor 4. Each entry corresponds to one CDR3 protein sequence from reads that TCRdb reprocessed, and DNA is not given. The V and J calls reflect TCRdb's pipeline rather than the authors' work. The sample table on file contains 100,000 or so distinct CDR3 sequences. Of the sample, around 0.38% falls within the top ten clones.

Sequencing used naive CXCR3+ CD8+ T cells from blood. Read against the paper, the sample's cell subset or site label means: CD45RO-CCR7+CD27+CD95- naive CD8+ T cells expressing CXCR3 (TNR3+). This chain joins TRBV7-9 to TRBJ2-1; TCRdb names TRBD1, which stays unverified in the absence of DNA. This clonotype originated in a human donor in good health. Some clones in this sample may be carry-over from other donors' samples. The CDR3 protein sequence reads: CASSLFRGADEQFF.